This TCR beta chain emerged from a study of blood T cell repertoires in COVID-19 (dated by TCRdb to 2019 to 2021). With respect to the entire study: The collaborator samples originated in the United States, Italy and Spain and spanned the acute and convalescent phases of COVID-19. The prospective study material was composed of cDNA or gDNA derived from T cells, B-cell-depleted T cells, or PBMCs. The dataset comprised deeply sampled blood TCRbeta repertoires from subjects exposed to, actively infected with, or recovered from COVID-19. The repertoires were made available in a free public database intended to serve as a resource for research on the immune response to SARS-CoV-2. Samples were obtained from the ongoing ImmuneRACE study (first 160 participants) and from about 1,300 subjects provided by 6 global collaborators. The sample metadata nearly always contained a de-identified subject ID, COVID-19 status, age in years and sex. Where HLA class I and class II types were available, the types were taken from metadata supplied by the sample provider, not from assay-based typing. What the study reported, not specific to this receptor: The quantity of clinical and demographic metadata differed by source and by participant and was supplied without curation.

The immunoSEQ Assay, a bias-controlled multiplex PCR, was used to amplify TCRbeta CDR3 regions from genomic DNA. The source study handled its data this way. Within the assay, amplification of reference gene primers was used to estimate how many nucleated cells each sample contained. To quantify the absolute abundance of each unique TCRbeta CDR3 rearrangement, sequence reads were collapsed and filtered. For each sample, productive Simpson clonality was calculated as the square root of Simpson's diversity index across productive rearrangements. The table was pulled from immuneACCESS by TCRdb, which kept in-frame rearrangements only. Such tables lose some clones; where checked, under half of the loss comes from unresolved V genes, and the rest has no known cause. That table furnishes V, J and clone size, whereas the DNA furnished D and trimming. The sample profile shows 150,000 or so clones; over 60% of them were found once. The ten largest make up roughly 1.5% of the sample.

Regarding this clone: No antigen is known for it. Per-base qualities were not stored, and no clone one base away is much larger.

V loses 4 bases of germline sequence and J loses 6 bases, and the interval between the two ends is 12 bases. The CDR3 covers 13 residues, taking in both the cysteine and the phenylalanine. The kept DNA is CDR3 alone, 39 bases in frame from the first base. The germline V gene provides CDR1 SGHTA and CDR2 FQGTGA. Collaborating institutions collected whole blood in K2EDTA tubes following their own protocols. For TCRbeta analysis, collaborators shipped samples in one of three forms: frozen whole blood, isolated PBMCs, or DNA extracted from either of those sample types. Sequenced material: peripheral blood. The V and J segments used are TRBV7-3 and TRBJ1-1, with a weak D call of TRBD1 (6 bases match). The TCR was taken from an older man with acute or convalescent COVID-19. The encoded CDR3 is CASSSVYRAEAFF. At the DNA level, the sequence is TGTGCCAGCAGCTCAGTGTACAGGGCTGAAGCTTTCTTT.